This T cell receptor (beta chain) was identified during a study of T cells after yellow fever vaccination. Study outcomes and limitations: Peak timing came faster in the weaker secondary response, day 5 versus 15. Only a small proportion of the clonotypes turned up in both the CD4 and the CD8 compartments, likely arising from convergent recombination. Most primary-vaccination clones recurred post-booster (roughly 96% CD4, 88% CD8).

V was pared by 6 bases and J by 4 bases, with 9 bases between. This CDR3 is built from 11 residues. Looked up from germline, CDR1 is DFQATT and CDR2 is SNEGSKA (reference sequence). This clonotype has just a few counts. What it binds is unknown. The authors made TCR cDNA by 5'RACE template switching, adding a universal primer site and UMIs. MiXCR, applied by TCRdb to the 5' RACE reads, yields one record per CDR3 protein. The sample gives about 300,000 distinct CDR3 sequences, around 10% of which show up once; about 3.7% is in the top ten. This chain links TRBV20-1 with TRBJ1-2; no clear D. Here the sequenced sample was CD4+ T cells sorted from PBMCs, taken 5 days after the yellow fever booster vaccination. The source is a man aged 18 to 35 who received the YFV17D yellow fever vaccine. This CDR3 reads CSAIIGYGYTF. For the CDR3, the DNA is TGCAGTGCCATAATAGGCTATGGCTACACCTTC.